This T cell receptor beta chain stems from a study of shared clonotypes between healthy human individuals. Overall study: The donor pool was made up of a couple of women and three men aged 18 to 49.

V lost 11 bases and J lost 3; bases outside the gene matches: 9. Per the germline V gene, CDR1 is MNHNS and CDR2 is SASEGT. The CDR3 length is 13 residues. Sequenced by immunoSEQ multiplex PCR; TCRdb stores in-frame clones only, minus some. The sample yields about 1.5 million clones, 98% seen once. The sequenced material came from naive CD4+ T cells sorted from blood. Subset meaning: CD45RA+ positively selected. The receptor was derived from a man aged 30-40 years in good health. This chain joins TRBV6-1 and TRBJ1-1; TRBD1 matches at 7 bases. DNA for the CDR3: TGTGCCGGAAAACAGGGGATGGACACTGAAGCTTTCTTT. Protein product: CAGKQGMDTEAFF.